This T cell receptor (beta chain) was sequenced in a study of blood T cell repertoires in COVID-19. In the authors' methods: How many nucleated cells were present was estimated from reference gene primer amplification. Measured with immunoSEQ multiplex PCR; TCRdb has only the in-frame clones, and not every one. That table supplies the V and J calls and clone size; D and trimming were determined from the DNA. The sample includes over 250,000 clones, over 75% of them seen just once. CDR3 length equals 13 residues. CDR1 SNHLY and CDR2 FYNNEI come from the germline V gene. Trimming took off 10 bases at V and 4 bases at J, with 14 bases between the two ends.

The TCR was taken from a human donor in a cohort sampled during active COVID-19. Source material: peripheral blood. The V gene is TRBV2, the J gene TRBJ1-3; D perhaps matches TRBD1 (5 bases). Here the CDR3 reads CATRQGAGNTIYF. The CDR3 DNA follows: TGTGCCACCCGCCAGGGCGCCGGAAACACCATATATTTT.